A selection of T cell receptor beta chains follows, all from one sample in a study of cytomegalovirus exposure and HLA in healthy donors. Here immunoSEQ multiplex PCR was the method, and the copy in TCRdb shows in-frame clones only, minus some. The data show roughly 150,000 clones, with around 75% seen just once and about 3% held by the top ten. The sample comprised PBMCs. These receptors came from a male donor in good health and CMV-seronegative. Both conserved end residues are part of each CDR3.

TRBV5-1	TRBJ1-1	CASSLGTGARDTEAFF
TRBV27	TRBJ2-7	CASSLSTGTLIYEQYF
TRBV7-3	TRBJ2-1	CASSFGLGAQQFF
TRBV27	TRBJ2-7	CASSLFGTSPYEQYF
TRBV28	TRBJ2-7	CASSSGTFSGNAYEQYF
TRBV27	TRBJ1-1	CASSPDSLGDTEAFF
TRBV4-2	TRBJ2-3	CASSQAIAGDTDTQYF
TRBV27	TRBJ2-7	CASSFGPGQGRYEQYF
TRBV11-2	TRBJ1-2	CASSSPRAATSNYGYTF
TRBV5-1	NA	CASSLERLYEQYF
TRBV11-1	TRBJ1-1	CASSRRQGTNTEAFF
TRBV21-1	TRBJ1-5	CASSTQKTPWAHQPQHF
TRBV7-8	TRBJ2-4	CASSFGGGLAEGPAKNIQYF
TRBV19	TRBJ2-5	CASSPRGGPLIQEQYF
TRBV18	TRBJ1-4	CASSSGQAATNEKLFF
TRBV29-1	TRBJ2-5	CSARQGTKTQYF
TRBV19	TRBJ2-7	CASAQTGSSYEQYF
TRBV29-1	TRBJ1-4	CSAQGLGEKLFF